Included here is one T cell receptor beta chain sequence, with context. What it binds is unknown. This sample is part of a study of shared clonotypes between healthy human individuals. The genomic DNA of each subset was split evenly across several immunoSEQ plates. Sequencing was performed with immunoSEQ multiplex PCR; in TCRdb, only in-frame clones are kept and a portion is missing. Of approximately 2,300,000 clones listed, around 90% are singletons. The study's findings and limits: Clonotypes which were not shared had lower generation probabilities than clonotypes that all four donors shared.

Per germline, CDR1 SGHRS and CDR2 YFSETQ. The CDR3 length is 17 residues. V gave up 0 bases and J gave up 4 bases, with 17 bases separating them. This chain links TRBV5-1 with TRBJ1-3; no clear D. Input material: naive CD4+ T cells from PBMCs. Subset of the sample: CD45RA+ positively selected. The sequence came from a man aged 18 to 35 in good health. Some clones in this sample may be carry-over from other donors' samples. The CDR3 region is CASSLGAGRLSGNTIYF. CDR3 nucleotide sequence: TGCGCCAGCAGCTTGGGGGCAGGTCGCCTATCGGGAAACACCATATATTTT.